The next 15 T cell receptor beta chains were all read from a single sample in a study of T-cell memory formation after mild COVID-19. TCRdb reprocessed the 5' RACE reads with MiXCR, giving one entry per CDR3 protein. The table lists about 300,000 distinct CDR3 sequences, less than 20% of them singletons. The sample consisted of PBMCs or a T cell subset sorted from them (not recorded which). The receptors derive from a man younger than 35 who had mild COVID-19 (a few samples of this study predate the infection). Cell type and time point are not known.

This chain connects TRBV6-5 to TRBJ1-4; D gene uncertain. Between the trimmed V and J ends, which lost 0 bases and 8 bases, there was a span of 10 bases. This CDR3 has 14 residues. CDR1 is MNHEY, CDR2 SVGAGI, per germline. CDR3 amino acids: CASSYSSGEEKLFF. Written as DNA, the CDR3 is TGTGCCAGCAGTTACTCGTCCGGGGAGGAAAAACTGTTTTTT.

The chain uses TRBV11-2 and TRBJ2-1; D is unresolved. The V and J ends lost 4 bases and 10 bases respectively, with 11 bases between them. Germline V lookup: CDR1 SGHAT, CDR2 FQNNGV. This CDR3 spans 12 amino acids. DNA of the CDR3: TGTGCCAGCAGCTCCAGCTTGCACGAGCAGTTCTTC. It codes for CASSSSLHEQFF. Variable domain in full (rest from reference TRBV11-2 and TRBJ2-1): EAGVAQSPRYKIIEKRQSVAFWCNPISGHATLYWYQQILGQGPKLLIQFQNNGVVDDSQLPKDRFSAERLKGVDSTLKIQPAKLEDSAVYLCASSSSLHEQFFGPGTRLTVL.

The chain combines TRBV5-1 with TRBJ1-2, with D hard to call. The CDR3 covers 15 residues. Trimming left V 4 bases short and J 3 bases short, with 16 bases between. Germline CDR1 SGHRS, CDR2 YFSETQ. The chain's CDR3 is CASSKDVPRHYGYTF. CDR3 bases: TGCGCCAGCAGCAAGGACGTCCCCAGGCACTATGGCTACACCTTC.

This clonotype was seen at least ten times. This sequence joins TRBV6-2 or TRBV6-3 and TRBJ1-3; TRBD1 is a possible D gene (6 bases). Germline V gene sequence: CDR1 MNHEY, CDR2 SVGEGT. CDR3 length equals 16 residues. V lost 5 bases, J lost 0 bases, and 14 bases lay in between. The CDR3, as DNA: TGTGCCAGCAGTAACCGACAGGACGTCTCTGGAAACACCATATATTTT. This translates into CASSNRQDVSGNTIYF.

This clonotype has a handful of counts. This sequence joins TRBV5-1 and TRBJ2-7; the match to TRBD1 covers 7 bases. V lost 0 bases to trimming and J lost 0 bases; unmatched junction nucleotides: 6. The length of the CDR3 is 16 residues. From germline, CDR1 is SGHRS and CDR2 YFSETQ. CDR3 nucleotides: TGCGCCAGCAGCTTGGCCGATCAGGGGGTCTCCTACGAGCAGTACTTC. Its translation: CASSLADQGVSYEQYF. Complete variable domain (other parts from reference TRBV5-1 and TRBJ2-7): KAGVTQTPRYLIKTRGQQVTLSCSPISGHRSVSWYQQTPGQGLQFLFEYFSETQRNKGNFPGRFSGRQFSNSRSEMNVSTLELGDSALYLCASSLADQGVSYEQYFGPGTRLTVT.

This clonotype was detected a few times. The chain uses TRBV24-1 and TRBJ2-1; D is ambiguous. This CDR3 contains 16 residues. Germline CDR1 and CDR2: KGHDR and SFDVKD. Between the trimmed V and J ends, which lost 4 bases and 3 bases, there was a span of 15 bases. CDR3 loop: CATSDPGPWDYNEQFF. As DNA, the CDR3 is TGTGCCACCAGTGACCCCGGGCCTTGGGACTACAATGAGCAGTTCTTC.

This clonotype was picked up a small number of times. The rearrangement links TRBV9 to TRBJ1-5; no definite D call. CDR1 SGDLS and CDR2 YYNGEE come from the germline V gene. The length of the CDR3 is 17 residues. Trimming left V 0 bases short and J 3 bases short, with 16 bases between. CDR3 nucleotide sequence: TGTGCCAGCAGCGTAGGCGGGCGTGTGCCACACAATCAGCCCCAGCATTTT. Its protein is CASSVGGRVPHNQPQHF.

The chain joins TRBV20-1 to TRBJ2-1, with 9 positions matching TRBD2. Unmatched junction bases numbered 6, after V lost 0 bases and J lost 3 bases. The CDR3 contains 16 residues. Germline CDR1 and CDR2: DFQATT and SNEGSKA (reference sequence). The CDR3, as DNA: TGCAGTGCTAGAGATCTGGCGGGGGGGTACTACAATGAGCAGTTCTTC. Its translation: CSARDLAGGYYNEQFF.

This clonotype has a handful of counts. The chain joins TRBV7-9 to TRBJ1-3; D is ambiguous. This CDR3 region has 16 residues. CDR1 and CDR2 from the germline V gene are SEHNR and FQNEAQ (reference sequence). V lost 5 bases and J lost 5, with 19 bases in between. CDR3 DNA sequence: TGTGCCAGCAGCCCAGTGGGAGGCCGGTCGCGAAACACCATATATTTT. This codes for CASSPVGGRSRNTIYF.

This clonotype occurred a few times. V usage is TRBV12-3 or TRBV12-4 and J usage is TRBJ2-3; D call uncertain. V was trimmed by 7 bases and J by 2 bases, leaving 16 bases between them. CDR3 length: 15 amino acids. The CDR3 sequence: CASTPRAEPTDTQYF. The CDR3 coding sequence is TGTGCCAGCACGCCCCGGGCCGAACCCACAGATACGCAGTATTTT.

This clonotype was seen a few times. The chain employs TRBV4-3 and TRBJ2-7, with TRBD1 matching over 9 bases. V dropped 0 bases and J dropped 3; count of bases not matched to a gene: 3. Looked up from germline, CDR1 is LGHNA and CDR2 is YSLEER. This CDR3 region has 15 residues. CDR3 residues: CASSQDGTGLYEQYF. CDR3 coding DNA: TGCGCCAGCAGCCAAGATGGGACAGGGCTCTACGAGCAGTACTTC.

The table lists this clonotype with a few counts. The chain has TRBV7-9 and TRBJ2-4; tentative D call: TRBD1 (5 bases). V dropped 0 bases and J dropped 7 bases, with 13 bases sitting between them. The CDR3 loop spans 15 amino acids. Germline V gene data show CDR1 as SEHNR and CDR2 as FQNEAQ (reference sequence). Here the CDR3 DNA reads TGTGCCAGCAGCTTAGCGACTGACAGCTTGAACATTCAGTACTTC. This translates into CASSLATDSLNIQYF. Based on the CDR3 plus reference TRBV7-9 and TRBJ2-4, the full variable domain is DTGVSQNPRHKITKRGQNVTFRCDPISEHNRLYWYRQTLGQGPEFLTYFQNEAQLEKSRLLSDRFSAERPKGSFSTLEIQRTEQGDSAMYLCASSLATDSLNIQYFGAGTRLSVL.

This clonotype was found a few times. The chain joins TRBV4-3 to TRBJ2-5, with TRBD2 matching 9 bases. V shed 5 bases, J shed 5 bases, and the junction held 15 bases outside the gene matches. The CDR3 totals 17 residues. Germline values: CDR1 LGHNA, CDR2 YSLEER. The CDR3 DNA is TGCGCCAGCAGCGCTAGGGTAGGGGGACTAGCCGGGGAGACCCAGTACTTC. As protein: CASSARVGGLAGETQYF.

CDR3 amino acids: CATSRDGLSSAFF. DNA for the CDR3: TGTGCCACCAGCAGAGATGGGTTGTCGAGCGCTTTCTTT. The chain joins TRBV15 to TRBJ1-1; D unclear. The germline CDR1 and CDR2 sequences are LNHNV and YYDKDF (reference sequence). Trimming removed 0 bases from V and 11 bases from J, with 13 bases in between. The CDR3 runs to 13 residues.

Concerning this clonotype: A read error may produce the germline difference seen at one junction end. V gene TRBV6-2 or TRBV6-3 combines with J gene TRBJ2-5, with 7 bases matching TRBD1. From germline, CDR1 is MNHEY and CDR2 SVGEGT. CDR3 length: 16 amino acids. CDR3: CASSYTGTASPGTKYF. CDR3 nucleotide sequence: TGTGCCAGCAGTTACACCGGGACAGCCTCCCCAGGGACCAAGTACTTC.